This entry features one T cell receptor (beta chain) sequence. Its antigen is undetermined. Stimulation used approximately 9.6 ug/mL lysate from CMV-infected fibroblasts. Sorting of responding CD4+ T cells relied on upregulated CD40 ligand together with CD69. Donors were HIV-1-infected adults who began suppressive ART during chronic infection. These data originate in a study of persistence of HIV-infected CD4 T cells. Study summary: A couple of participants gave one leukapheresis sample; others gave up to roughly 180 mL blood repeatedly.

Study observations and caveats: Antigen-responding cells were enriched for degenerate expanded CDR3beta sequences. CMV- and Gag-responding cells had lower TCRbeta richness than CD3/CD28-responding cells.

The CDR3 is made up of 14 amino acids. V was clipped by 4 bases and J by 4 bases, with 10 bases between them. Germline CDR1 is LNHDA and CDR2 is SQIVND (reference sequence). Sequencing used immunoSEQ version 4 in survey mode. Sequencing was performed with immunoSEQ multiplex PCR; in TCRdb, only in-frame clones are kept and a portion is missing. There are about 20,000 clones in the sample; about 80% occur only once, and about 6.8% lies in the top ten. This chain links TRBV19 with TRBJ1-4, with unresolved D. This sequence originates from an adult man with HIV who was CMV-seropositive. The sequences come from CD4+ T cells sorted from PBMCs after approximately 19-hour stimulation, collected from a patient who received antiretroviral therapy. The DNA of the CDR3 is TGTGCCAGTAGTAGAGGGCGGAATAATGAAAAACTGTTTTTT. It encodes CASSRGRNNEKLFF.